The clone carrying this TCR beta chain has just a few counts. Its specificity is not known. This specimen belongs to a study of regulatory T cells in long-lasting Graves disease. The authors built TCR beta libraries using iRepertoire HTBI primers and Arm-PCR of CDR3 regions. TCRdb recomputed calls from the multiplex PCR reads with MiXCR, one row per CDR3 protein. The sample consists of 440,000 or so distinct CDR3 sequences, under 15% of them appearing once. Trimming pared 5 bases from V and 9 bases from J, leaving 14 bases between. The CDR3 is 13 amino acids. Germline V lookup: CDR1 SGHDN, CDR2 FVKESK. Time point meaning: newly diagnosed GD, antithyroid drugs for less than 3 months. PBMC RNA served as the TCR library source. Study observations and caveats: What was studied was peripheral blood only, and not thyroid tissue. Whereas new patients shared some 970 public clonotypes, persistent patients shared more, at 2,500 to 3,500.

This sample also belongs to another study, concerning T cells in Graves' hyperthyroidism and ophthalmopathy. That paper notes: Over 18 months, lack of ophthalmopathy progression marked Graves' hyperthyroidism as stable.

This sequence was found in a woman in her twenties or thirties with Graves disease. The rearrangement links TRBV14 to TRBJ2-1; TRBD1 is a possible D gene (5 bases). The source was peripheral blood mononuclear cells (PBMCs), collected at new diagnosis, from a patient treated with antithyroid drugs. The CDR3 here is CASSEARVGEQFF. The CDR3 DNA is TGTGCCAGCAGCGAAGCCAGGGTCGGTGAGCAGTTCTTC.